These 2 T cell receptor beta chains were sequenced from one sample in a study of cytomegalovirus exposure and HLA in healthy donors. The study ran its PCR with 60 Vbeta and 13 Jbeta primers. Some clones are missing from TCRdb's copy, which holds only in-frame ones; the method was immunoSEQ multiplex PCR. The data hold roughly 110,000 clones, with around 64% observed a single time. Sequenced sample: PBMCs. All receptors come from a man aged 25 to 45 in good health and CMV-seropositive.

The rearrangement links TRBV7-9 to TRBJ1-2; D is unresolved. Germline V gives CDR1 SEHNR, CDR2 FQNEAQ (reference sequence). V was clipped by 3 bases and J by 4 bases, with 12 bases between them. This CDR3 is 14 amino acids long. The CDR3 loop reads CASSLAGRSYGYTF. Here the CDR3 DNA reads TGTGCCAGCAGCTTGGCAGGTCGCAGCTATGGCTACACCTTC.

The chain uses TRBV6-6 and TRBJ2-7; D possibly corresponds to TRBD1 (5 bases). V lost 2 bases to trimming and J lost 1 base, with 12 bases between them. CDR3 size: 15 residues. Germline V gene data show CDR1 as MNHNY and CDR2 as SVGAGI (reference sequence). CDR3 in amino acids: CASSYQFRQSYEQYF. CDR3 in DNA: TGTGCCAGCAGTTACCAGTTCCGACAGTCCTACGAGCAGTACTTC.